This TCR beta chain was documented in a study of control samples from healthy donors and cancer patients. The protocol was immunoSEQ multiplex PCR, while the TCRdb copy is restricted to in-frame clones and leaves out a portion. The sample comprises 130,000 to 150,000 clones, more than 90% of which are singletons, and 11% rests with the top ten. The CDR3 covers 16 residues. V was trimmed by 4 bases and J by 6 bases, leaving 19 bases between them. The germline V gene has CDR1 SGHRS and CDR2 YFSETQ. This chain connects TRBV5-1 to TRBJ2-2, with D possibly TRBD1 on 6 matching bases. The source material was blood. This receptor was identified in a man in his thirties or forties in good health. The CDR3: CASSRTTGNHPGELFF. The DNA for the CDR3 is TGCGCCAGCAGCCGTACAACAGGGAACCATCCCGGGGAGCTGTTTTTT.